The 19 T cell receptor beta chains given below trace back to one sample, sequenced in a study of cytomegalovirus exposure and HLA in healthy donors. The PCR used 60 Vbeta and 13 Jbeta primers. Measured with immunoSEQ multiplex PCR; TCRdb has only the in-frame clones, and not every one. The table records some 120,000 clones, 70% to 85% of them present only once. What was sequenced was PBMCs. All receptors come from a man between 18 and 35 years old in good health and CMV-seropositive.

This clone occurred a few times. The J gene is TRBJ1-2, the V gene TRBV9, with 12 positions matching TRBD1. Germline assignment: CDR1 SGDLS and CDR2 YYNGEE. V dropped 4 bases and J dropped 7; count of bases not matched to a gene: 11. The CDR3 extends over 16 amino acids. CDR3 DNA: TGTGCCAGCAGCACACGTGGGGGACAGGGGGCGCTTGGCTACACCTTC. This codes for CASSTRGGQGALGYTF.

This chain joins TRBV5-1 and TRBJ1-6; D remains unclear. CDR1 and CDR2 (germline): SGHRS, YFSETQ. CDR3 size: 16 residues. Trimming shortened V by 5 bases and J by 0 bases, and 12 bases separated the two germline ends. The CDR3 is CASRSEPSSYNSPLHF. CDR3 nucleotides: TGCGCCAGCAGATCCGAGCCGAGCTCCTATAATTCACCCCTCCACTTT.

The rearrangement joins TRBV6-5 to TRBJ2-7, with a possible D match to TRBD2 (7 bases). The CDR3 is made up of 13 amino acids. The germline gives CDR1 MNHEY, CDR2 SVGAGI. Trimming pared 6 bases from V and 4 bases from J, leaving 13 bases between. The CDR3 DNA sequence: TGTGCCAGCAGGGGGGGGCGAGGTTACGAGCAGTACTTC. This gives the protein CASRGGRGYEQYF.

The chain combines TRBV5-1 with TRBJ1-5; D remains ambiguous. Per germline, CDR1 SGHRS and CDR2 YFSETQ. The CDR3 length is 15 residues. V dropped 1 base and J dropped 1 base, with 9 bases sitting between them. The CDR3 spells CASSLTAESNQPQHF. As DNA, the CDR3 is TGCGCCAGCAGCTTGACCGCAGAAAGCAATCAGCCCCAGCATTTT.

This clone was detected a few times. The CDR3 sequence: CASSLDRLYEQYF. CDR3 coding DNA: TGTGCCAGCAGCCTGGACAGGCTCTACGAGCAGTACTTC. The chain couples TRBV7-8 to TRBJ2-7, with TRBD1 identical over 7 bases. V was pared by 5 bases and J by 3 bases, with 4 bases of the junction left unmatched. CDR3 length: 13 residues. Looked up from germline, CDR1 is SGHVS and CDR2 is FQNEAQ.

Worth noting for this clone: Likely a read error: the CDR3 ends without its conserved phenylalanine or tryptophan. The chain links TRBV6-5 to TRBJ1-2, with D possibly matching TRBD1 (5 bases). CDR3 length: 12 residues. The V gene lost 6 bases and the J gene lost 8 bases, with 13 bases spanning the gap. Per germline, CDR1 MNHEY and CDR2 SVGAGI. The CDR3 protein is CASRGGAAGYTL. The CDR3 bases are TGTGCCAGCAGGGGGGGAGCGGCCGGCTACACCCTC.

The chain employs TRBV25-1 and TRBJ2-3; D might be TRBD2 (5 bases). Trimming removed 2 bases from V and 2 bases from J, with 8 bases in between. In germline, CDR1 is MGHDK, CDR2 SYGVNS. The CDR3 is 14 residues long. The CDR3: CASSEPGVTDTQYF. The CDR3 DNA sequence: TGTGCCAGCAGTGAACCCGGGGTCACAGATACGCAGTATTTT.

This chain uses TRBV18 with TRBJ2-1; 7 nucleotides align to TRBD2. V lost 0 bases to trimming and J lost 0 bases; unmatched junction nucleotides: 5. Germline values: CDR1 KGHSH, CDR2 LQKENI. CDR3 length: 17 residues. This CDR3 reads CASSPPVSSGSYNEQFF. The CDR3 DNA reads as TGTGCCAGCTCACCACCGGTTTCTAGCGGCTCCTACAATGAGCAGTTCTTC.

J is TRBJ2-4 and V is TRBV13; TRBD2 matches 8 bases. This CDR3 is built from 16 residues. Germline loops: CDR1 PRHDT, CDR2 FYEKMQ (reference sequence). V trimming: 5 bases; J trimming: 9 bases; junction bases outside the gene matches: 15. The CDR3 DNA follows: TGTGCCAGCAGCCCGGGACTAGTGGAAATAGGGCGCATTCAGTACTTC. This codes for CASSPGLVEIGRIQYF.

The chain joins TRBV9 to TRBJ1-1, with D unresolved. From germline, CDR1 is SGDLS and CDR2 YYNGEE. V was trimmed by 3 bases and J by 1 base, leaving 13 bases between them. The CDR3 consists of 15 residues. The CDR3 DNA reads TGTGCCAGCAGCGAGGGAGCCACAGCGAACACTGAAGCTTTCTTT. It yields the protein CASSEGATANTEAFF. Filled out from reference TRBV9 and TRBJ1-1, the complete variable domain reads DSGVTQTPKHLITATGQRVTLRCSPRSGDLSVYWYQQSLDQGLQFLIQYYNGEERAKGNILERFSAQQFPDLHSELNLSSLELGDSALYFCASSEGATANTEAFFGQGTRLTVV.

This chain connects TRBV5-1 to TRBJ1-2, with 7 bases matching TRBD1. The V and J ends lost 0 bases and 6 bases, in that order; junction bases with no gene match: 2. The length of the CDR3 is 13 residues. CDR1 is SGHRS and CDR2 is YFSETQ in the germline V gene. CDR3 in amino acids: CASSLEGANGYTF. CDR3 bases: TGCGCCAGCAGCTTGGAGGGGGCAAATGGCTACACCTTC.

The rearrangement joins TRBV19 to TRBJ2-1; TRBD1 matches 9 bases. Germline CDR1 is LNHDA and CDR2 is SQIVND (reference sequence). The length of the CDR3 is 16 residues. V lost 2 bases and J lost 6; bases outside the gene matches: 8. CDR3 sequence reads: CASSIHPGQGRNEQFF. In DNA, the CDR3 is TGTGCCAGTAGTATACACCCGGGACAGGGACGCAATGAGCAGTTCTTC.

The CDR3, as DNA: TGTGCCAGCAGTCTACAGGGAGAGACCCAGTACTTC. The encoded protein is CASSLQGETQYF. The chain combines TRBV28 with TRBJ2-5, with D maybe TRBD1 (6 bases). The CDR3 consists of 12 residues. In germline, CDR1 is MDHEN, CDR2 SYDVKM. Trimming removed 5 bases at V and 4 bases at J, with 8 bases between.

The V and J genes are TRBV4-1 and TRBJ2-4; 8 bases line up with TRBD2. The CDR3 is 15 residues long. Per the germline V gene, CDR1 is MGHRA and CDR2 is YSYEKL. V lost 3 bases and J lost 12; bases outside the gene matches: 13. The CDR3 bases are TGCGCCAGCAGCCATCATCGGACTAGCTCGGACAGTCAGTACTTC. As protein: CASSHHRTSSDSQYF.

This clone was counted once. The gene calls are TRBV5-6 and TRBJ1-2, with D possibly matching TRBD1 (6 bases). CDR3 length: 13 residues. V lost 3 bases, J lost 4 bases, and 10 bases lay in between. Germline CDR1 is SGHDT and CDR2 is YYEEEE. This chain's CDR3 is CASSSDRLYGYTF. CDR3 DNA sequence: TGTGCCAGCAGCTCCGACAGGCTCTATGGCTACACCTTC.

The chain joins TRBV7-9 to TRBJ2-7; TRBD2 might be the D (6 bases). Trimming removed 6 bases from V and 6 bases from J, with 9 bases in between. Germline values: CDR1 SEHNR, CDR2 FQNEAQ (reference sequence). The CDR3 is made up of 11 amino acids. The CDR3 DNA sequence: TGTGCCAGCAGTCGACTAGTCGAGCAGTACTTC. Its protein is CASSRLVEQYF.

The CDR3 protein is CASSSGQLFTDTQYF. CDR3 nucleotides: TGCGCCAGCAGCTCGGGACAGCTTTTCACAGATACGCAGTATTTT. The chain joins TRBV5-1 to TRBJ2-3; 7 positions agree with TRBD1. Germline CDR1 reads SGHRS; CDR2 reads YFSETQ. V was clipped by 3 bases and J by 2 bases; unmatched bases: 6. The CDR3 totals 15 residues.

This clone was recorded only once. The gene calls are TRBV9 and TRBJ2-2; D not certain. CDR3 size: 15 residues. Germline V gene data show CDR1 as SGDLS and CDR2 as YYNGEE. Trimming stripped 0 bases from V and 1 base from J, with 7 bases between. The CDR3 DNA reads as TGTGCCAGCAGCGTAGCACACCGGAACACCGGGGAGCTGTTTTTT. Encoded protein: CASSVAHRNTGELFF.

The V and J genes are TRBV4-1 and TRBJ2-1; 12 positions match TRBD1. Germline lookup yields CDR1 MGHRA and CDR2 YSYEKL. The V and J ends lost 5 bases and 7 bases, in that order; junction bases with no gene match: 6. The CDR3 sequence is 15 residues long. In nucleotides, the CDR3 is TGCGCCAGCAGCTATGGGACAGGGGGCCTGAATGAGCAGTTCTTC. This codes for CASSYGTGGLNEQFF.